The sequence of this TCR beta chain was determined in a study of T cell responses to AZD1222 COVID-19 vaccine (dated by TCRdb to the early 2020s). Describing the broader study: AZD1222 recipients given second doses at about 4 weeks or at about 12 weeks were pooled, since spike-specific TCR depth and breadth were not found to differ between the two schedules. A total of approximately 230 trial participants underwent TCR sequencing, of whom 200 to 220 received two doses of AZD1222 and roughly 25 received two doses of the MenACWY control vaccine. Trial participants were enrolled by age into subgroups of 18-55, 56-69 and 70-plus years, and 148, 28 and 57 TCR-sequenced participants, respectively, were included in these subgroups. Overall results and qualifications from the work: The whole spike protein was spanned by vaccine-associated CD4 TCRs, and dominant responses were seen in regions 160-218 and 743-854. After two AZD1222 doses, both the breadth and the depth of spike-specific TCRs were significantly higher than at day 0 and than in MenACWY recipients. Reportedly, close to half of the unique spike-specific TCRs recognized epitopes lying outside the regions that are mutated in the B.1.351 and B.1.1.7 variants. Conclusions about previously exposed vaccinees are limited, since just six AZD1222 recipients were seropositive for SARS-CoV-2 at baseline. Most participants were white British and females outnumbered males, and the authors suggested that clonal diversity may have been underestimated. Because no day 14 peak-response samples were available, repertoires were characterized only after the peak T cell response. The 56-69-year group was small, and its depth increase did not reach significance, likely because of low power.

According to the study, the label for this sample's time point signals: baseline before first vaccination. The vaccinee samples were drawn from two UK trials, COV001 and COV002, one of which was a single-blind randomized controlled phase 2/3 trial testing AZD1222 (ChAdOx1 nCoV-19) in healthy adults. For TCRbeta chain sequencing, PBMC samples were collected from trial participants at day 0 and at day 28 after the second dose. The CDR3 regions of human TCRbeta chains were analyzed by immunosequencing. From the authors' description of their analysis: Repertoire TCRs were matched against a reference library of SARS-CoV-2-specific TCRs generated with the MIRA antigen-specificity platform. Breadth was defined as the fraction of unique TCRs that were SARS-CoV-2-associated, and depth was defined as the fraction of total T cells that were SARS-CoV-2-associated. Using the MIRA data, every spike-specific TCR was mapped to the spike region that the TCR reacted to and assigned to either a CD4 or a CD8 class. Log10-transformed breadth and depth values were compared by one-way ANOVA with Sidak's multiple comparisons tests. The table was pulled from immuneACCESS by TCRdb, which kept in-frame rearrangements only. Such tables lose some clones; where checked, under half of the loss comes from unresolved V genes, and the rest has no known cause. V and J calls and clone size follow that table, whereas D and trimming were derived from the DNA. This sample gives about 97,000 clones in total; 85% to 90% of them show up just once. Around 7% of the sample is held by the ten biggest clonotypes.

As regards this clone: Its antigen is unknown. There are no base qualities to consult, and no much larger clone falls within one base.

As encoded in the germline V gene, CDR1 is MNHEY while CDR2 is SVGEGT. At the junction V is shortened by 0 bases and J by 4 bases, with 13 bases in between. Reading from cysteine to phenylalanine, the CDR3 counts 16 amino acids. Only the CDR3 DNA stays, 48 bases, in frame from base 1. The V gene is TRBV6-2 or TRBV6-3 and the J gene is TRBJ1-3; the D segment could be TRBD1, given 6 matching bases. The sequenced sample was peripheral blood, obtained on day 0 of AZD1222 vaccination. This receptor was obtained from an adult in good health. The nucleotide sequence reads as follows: TGTGCCAGCAGTTACTCCGGCAGGGGATCCGGAAACACCATATATTTT. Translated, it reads CASSYSGRGSGNTIYF.